This TCR beta chain was documented in a study of T cell responses to AZD1222 COVID-19 vaccine. Study overall: Whether given at about 4 or about 12 weeks, second doses were pooled.

Using immunoSEQ multiplex PCR, the repertoire was profiled, and TCRdb retains in-frame clones only, with some absent. This sample carries over 45,000 clones, approximately 84% of them seen once, and the ten largest clones take 16%. This clone was counted a single time. The V and J ends lost 1 base and 3 bases respectively, with 9 bases between them. Germline V gene data show CDR1 as SEHNR and CDR2 as FQNEAQ (reference sequence). The CDR3 totals 14 residues. Sequenced here: peripheral blood, sampled on day 0 of AZD1222 vaccination. This sequence joins TRBV7-9 and TRBJ2-5; no reliable D call. The origin of this receptor is an adult in good health. The CDR3 nucleotides read TGTGCCAGCAGCTTAGATCCTACCAAAGAGACCCAGTACTTC. Its translation is CASSLDPTKETQYF.